This T cell receptor (beta chain) was identified in a study of early stage breast cancer tumors. Study summary: Samples were sequenced at approximately 9.5-fold average coverage. Study outcomes and limitations: Enriched TCRB sequences shared across patients were mostly commonly generated sequences. Comparing each tissue with blood distinguished tumor from normal in 14 of 16 patients.

Concerning this clone itself: Its antigen is not known.

Each sample had two DNA replicates, roughly 0.48 ug blood or about 1.4 ug tissue. Using immunoSEQ multiplex PCR, the repertoire was profiled, and TCRdb retains in-frame clones only, with some absent. The sample shows 25,000 to 35,000 clones, less than 85% of them seen only once. V was trimmed by 6 bases and J by 1 base, leaving 13 bases between them. CDR1 is MNHEY, CDR2 SVGAGI, per germline. The CDR3 is made up of 15 amino acids. V and J are TRBV6-5 and TRBJ1-5; D call uncertain. The sequenced material came from blood. This receptor was identified in a person in their sixties with breast cancer. The CDR3 loop is CASRPDAGSNQPQHF. The CDR3 nucleotides are TGTGCCAGCAGACCCGACGCGGGGAGCAATCAGCCCCAGCATTTT.